These T cell receptor beta chains were read from a single sample in a study of cytomegalovirus exposure and HLA in healthy donors. Repertoires were generated with immunoSEQ multiplex PCR, while TCRdb's copy carries only in-frame clones and drops some. The table records over 150,000 clones, about 90% of them present only once. The sequenced sample was PBMCs. The source is a girl under three years old in good health and CMV-seronegative. Both conserved end residues are part of each CDR3. A D gene is named only where the DNA matches it firmly. Size is stated for part of the rows, as once, few or many counts, or as a class when the clone is expanded.

D: TRBD1
J: TRBJ1-2
V: TRBV6-1
size: -
DNA: TGTGCCAGCAGTGAATGGGACAGGGAAGGCTATGGCTACACCTTC
CDR3: CASSEWDREGYGYTF

D: TRBD2
J: TRBJ2-1
V: TRBV11-2
size: once
DNA: TGTGCCAGCAGCTTAGGAGCGGGGGGGCCACGGGAGCAGTTCTTC
CDR3: CASSLGAGGPREQFF

D: -
J: TRBJ2-3
V: TRBV5-4
size: -
DNA: TGTGCCAGCAGCACTCCACCCTTAGGCGGAGTCACAGATACGCAGTATTTT
CDR3: CASSTPPLGGVTDTQYF

D: -
J: TRBJ2-3
V: TRBV2
size: -
DNA: TGTGCCAGCAGCTTCCTAGTTGGGACAGATACGCAGTATTTT
CDR3: CASSFLVGTDTQYF

D: TRBD1
J: TRBJ1-5
V: TRBV19
size: -
DNA: TGTGCCAGTAGTATTAACGACAGGGCTAGCAATCAGCCCCAGCATTTT
CDR3: CASSINDRASNQPQHF

D: -
J: TRBJ2-7
V: TRBV20-1
size: -
DNA: TGCAGTGCGAGCACTAGGTACGAGCAGTACTTC
CDR3: CSASTRYEQYF

D: TRBD1
J: TRBJ1-2
V: TRBV2
size: few
DNA: TGTGCCAGCAGCCCGGGACAGCGCCGCGGCTACACCTTC
CDR3: CASSPGQRRGYTF

D: -
J: TRBJ1-4
V: TRBV7-9
size: -
DNA: TGTGCCAGCAGCTTAGCGGGGGGAAAACTGTTTTTT
CDR3: CASSLAGGKLFF

D: TRBD1
J: TRBJ1-1
V: TRBV7-8
size: -
DNA: TGTGCCAGCAGCGCGGGGACAGGCCCGAGTGAAGCTTTCTTT
CDR3: CASSAGTGPSEAFF

D: TRBD1
J: TRBJ1-5
V: TRBV5-8
size: -
DNA: TGTGCCAGCAGCTTGGACAGGGGATATCAGCCCCAGCATTTT
CDR3: CASSLDRGYQPQHF

D: TRBD1
J: TRBJ2-7
V: TRBV15
size: -
DNA: TGTGCCACCAGCGGGACAGGCCTAATCTCCTACGAGCAGTACTTC
CDR3: CATSGTGLISYEQYF

D: -
J: TRBJ1-2
V: TRBV14
size: -
DNA: TGTGCCAGCAGCAGAGTTTTTAACTATGGCTACACCTTC
CDR3: CASSRVFNYGYTF

D: TRBD2
J: TRBJ2-1
V: TRBV9
size: -
DNA: TGTGCCAGCAGCACACCCTTAGCGGGGGGATACAATGAGCAGTTCTTC
CDR3: CASSTPLAGGYNEQFF

D: TRBD1
J: TRBJ1-6
V: TRBV13
size: -
DNA: TGTGCCAGCAGCTTAGCAGGGGGCTCACCCCTCCACTTT
CDR3: CASSLAGGSPLHF